These 3 T cell receptor beta chains originate from one sample sequenced in a study of blood T cell repertoires in COVID-19. TCRdb's table, derived via immunoSEQ multiplex PCR, lists solely in-frame clones and lacks some. The table shows 120,000 or so clones, with around 81% occurring only once. The sequencing sample was made of peripheral blood. The source of these receptors is a woman aged 50 to 65 with acute or convalescent COVID-19.

This clone was recorded at least ten times. The chain is built from TRBV6-5 and TRBJ2-7, with 10 bases lining up with TRBD1. With 6 bases clipped from V and 4 bases from J, the junction kept 9 bases outside the gene matches. Germline loops: CDR1 MNHEY, CDR2 SVGAGI. This CDR3 is built from 15 residues. DNA of the CDR3: TGTGCCAGCAGCGGACCGGGACAGGGGTCTTACGAGCAGTACTTC. The encoded protein is CASSGPGQGSYEQYF.

The chain joins TRBV2 to TRBJ2-2; possibly TRBD1 for D (6 bases). The ends were cut back, 10 bases at V and 1 base at J, with 13 bases in the middle. The CDR3 has 14 amino acids. Germline V gene data show CDR1 as SNHLY and CDR2 as FYNNEI. The CDR3: CAKRTEKNTGELFF. CDR3 sequence (DNA): TGTGCCAAGAGGACAGAAAAGAACACCGGGGAGCTGTTTTTT.

The rearrangement joins TRBV15 to TRBJ2-1; no reliable D call. From germline, CDR1 is LNHNV and CDR2 YYDKDF (reference sequence). The CDR3 runs to 12 residues. V dropped 0 bases and J dropped 8 bases, with 5 bases sitting between them. The DNA for the CDR3 is TGTGCCACCAGCAGAGACCGTGATGAGCAGTTCTTC. Its translation is CATSRDRDEQFF.